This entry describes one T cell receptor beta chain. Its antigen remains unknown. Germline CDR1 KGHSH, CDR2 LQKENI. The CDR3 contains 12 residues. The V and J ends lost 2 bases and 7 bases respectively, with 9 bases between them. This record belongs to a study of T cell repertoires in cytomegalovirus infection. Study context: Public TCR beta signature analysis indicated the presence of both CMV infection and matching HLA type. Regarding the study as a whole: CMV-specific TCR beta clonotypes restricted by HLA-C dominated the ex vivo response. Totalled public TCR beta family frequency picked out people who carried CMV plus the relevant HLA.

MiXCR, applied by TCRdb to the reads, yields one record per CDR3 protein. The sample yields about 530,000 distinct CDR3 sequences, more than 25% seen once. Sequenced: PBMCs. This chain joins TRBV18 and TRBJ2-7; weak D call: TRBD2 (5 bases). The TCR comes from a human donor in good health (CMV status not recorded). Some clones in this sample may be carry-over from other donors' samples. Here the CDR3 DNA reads TGTGCCAGCTCACCAGGGGAGCCGGAGCAGTACGTC. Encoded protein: CASSPGEPEQYV.